The 4 T cell receptor beta chains given below trace back to one sample, sequenced in a study of response to subunit inactivated influenza vaccine. Via MiXCR, TCRdb re-called the RT-PCR reads, giving one row per CDR3 protein. The sample lists fewer than 700,000 distinct CDR3 sequences; roughly 13% were seen once. Sample: PBMCs from blood, taken roughly 6 weeks after vaccination. The receptors here all came from a man in his fifties who received an inactivated influenza vaccine.

In its sample, this clonotype was seen a few times. V usage is TRBV20-1 and J usage is TRBJ2-1; possibly TRBD2 for D (5 bases). V gave up 5 bases and J gave up 6 bases, with 17 bases separating them. The CDR3 consists of 14 residues. The V gene's germline CDR1 is DFQATT and CDR2 SNEGSKA (reference sequence). The CDR3 sequence is CSAEEGLPPNEQFF. The CDR3 region has the DNA TGCAGTGCTGAGGAAGGACTGCCCCCCAATGAGCAGTTCTTC.

The rearrangement links TRBV12-3 or TRBV12-4 to TRBJ1-1; no reliable D call. V was shortened by 5 bases and J by 1 base, with 8 bases between the two germline ends. CDR3 size: 13 residues. The CDR3 reads CASSPRPNTEAFF. CDR3 bases: TGTGCCAGCAGTCCGCGACCGAACACTGAAGCTTTCTTT.

A remark on this clonotype: One end of the junction varies from germline; a read error may be responsible. The chain links TRBV4-3 to TRBJ2-7; 8 bases are a match to TRBD1. The CDR3 has 16 residues. Germline V lookup: CDR1 LGHNA, CDR2 YSLEER. The CDR3, as DNA: TGCGGCAGCAGCCAAGGTGTTTCAGGGGGCGCATACGAGCAGTACTTC. Residues: CGSSQGVSGGAYEQYF.

This clonotype was detected once. The gene calls are TRBV12-3 or TRBV12-4 and TRBJ2-2; 11 nucleotides align to TRBD1. There are 15 residues in the CDR3. With V trimmed by 3 bases and J by 7 bases, 4 bases remained unmatched. The CDR3 DNA follows: TGTGCCAGCAGTTTGGGACAGGGGGAGGGCGGGGAGCTGTTTTTT. As protein: CASSLGQGEGGELFF.